The 10 T cell receptor beta chains reported below all come from one sample, sequenced in a study of shared clonotypes between healthy human individuals. The data were produced by immunoSEQ multiplex PCR, yet TCRdb's version contains in-frame clones alone and is incomplete. The profile shows 750,000 to 1,000,000 clones, about 92% of them singletons. Naive-designated CD8 cells lacked CD45RO, were positively enriched for CCR7, and omitted terminally differentiated effector memory CD45RA+ cells. The sequenced sample consisted of naive CD8+ T cells sorted from blood. Receptors were obtained from a man aged 25 to 40 in good health.

The CDR3, as DNA: TGTGCCAGCAGCCCCCCTGAGGGTACGCAGTATTTT. It translates to CASSPPEGTQYF. The V gene is TRBV7-9, the J gene TRBJ2-3, with D perhaps matching TRBD2 (5 bases). From germline, CDR1 is SEHNR and CDR2 FQNEAQ (reference sequence). The CDR3 is made up of 12 amino acids. V gave up 5 bases and J gave up 8 bases, with 11 bases separating them.

The J gene is TRBJ2-7, the V gene TRBV5-5, with 10 bases lining up with TRBD1. The germline gives CDR1 SGHKS, CDR2 YYEKEE (reference sequence). The CDR3 runs to 15 residues. V shed 5 bases and J 3 bases; nucleotides not matched to a gene: 8. The CDR3: CASSRGQGTNYEQYF. CDR3 in DNA: TGTGCCAGCAGTAGGGGACAGGGGACAAACTACGAGCAGTACTTC.

This clone was found a few times. The same CDR3 arises from other DNA sequences in this sample as well. The rearrangement uses TRBV25-1 and TRBJ2-7; unclear D gene. Germline CDR1 and CDR2: MGHDK and SYGVNS. The V and J ends lost 3 bases and 3 bases respectively, with 6 bases between them. The CDR3 extends over 12 amino acids. In nucleotides, the CDR3 is TGTGCCAGCAGTGACCGAGACTACGAGCAGTACTTC. Amino acids: CASSDRDYEQYF.

CDR3 nucleotide sequence: TGCGCCAGCAGTTTCGCCGCGTCGGGAGATACGCAGTATTTT. It codes for CASSFAASGDTQYF. The V call is TRBV5-1, the J call TRBJ2-3; no clear D. CDR3 length: 14 amino acids. Germline V gene sequence: CDR1 SGHRS, CDR2 YFSETQ. Trimming left V 5 bases short and J 5 bases short, with 15 bases between.

The V gene is TRBV29-1, the J gene TRBJ2-3, with D tentatively TRBD1 (5 bases). V was shortened by 4 bases and J by 0 bases, with 5 bases between the two germline ends. This CDR3 spans 12 amino acids. Germline CDR1 reads SQVTM; CDR2 reads ANQGSEA. CDR3 nucleotide sequence: TGCAGCGTTGGGACAAGCACAGATACGCAGTATTTT. Its translation is CSVGTSTDTQYF.

V usage is TRBV6-1 and J usage is TRBJ2-1; 7 bases match TRBD2. The CDR3 totals 15 residues. V lost 8 bases to trimming and J lost 4 bases; unmatched junction nucleotides: 11. CDR1 MNHNS and CDR2 SASEGT come from the germline V gene. The CDR3 sequence is CASGAVLATYNEQFF. CDR3 nucleotides: TGTGCCAGCGGGGCAGTACTAGCGACTTACAATGAGCAGTTCTTC.

The chain uses TRBV5-5 and TRBJ1-4; D is perhaps TRBD1 (5 bases). The CDR3 runs 14 residues. Germline loops: CDR1 SGHKS, CDR2 YYEKEE (reference sequence). V was pared by 9 bases and J by 6 bases, with 18 bases between. The DNA for the CDR3 is TGTGCCACCGATCAAGGGGACGGCCATGAAAAACTGTTTTTT. It codes for CATDQGDGHEKLFF.

The chain is built from TRBV29-1 and TRBJ2-7, with D maybe TRBD1 (7 bases). V dropped 2 bases and J dropped 6 bases, with 20 bases sitting between them. The CDR3 is 15 residues long. The V gene's germline CDR1 is SQVTM and CDR2 ANQGSEA. CDR3 loop: CSVERQGGRVGEQYF. The CDR3 DNA reads TGCAGCGTTGAACGACAGGGAGGACGTGTGGGCGAGCAGTACTTC.

Written as DNA, the CDR3 is TGTGCCAGCAGTTTCCGTGACATGAACACTGAAGCTTTCTTT. Protein: CASSFRDMNTEAFF. The J gene is TRBJ1-1, the V gene TRBV28, with no clear D. V was trimmed by 3 bases and J by 0 bases, leaving 8 bases between them. In germline, CDR1 is MDHEN, CDR2 SYDVKM. CDR3 length equals 14 residues. Drawing the rest from reference TRBV28 and TRBJ1-1, the complete variable domain is DVKVTQSSRYLVKRTGEKVFLECVQDMDHENMFWYRQDPGLGLRLIYFSYDVKMKEKGDIPEGYSVSREKKERFSLILESASTNQTSMYLCASSFRDMNTEAFFGQGTRLTVV.

This sequence joins TRBV7-9 and TRBJ1-4, with D hard to call. The germline gives CDR1 SEHNR, CDR2 FQNEAQ (reference sequence). This CDR3 is built from 15 residues. V was pared by 3 bases and J by 6 bases, with 14 bases between. The CDR3 DNA follows: TGTGCCAGCAGCTTGGGTCCTTTATCTGATGAAAAACTGTTTTTT. Protein sequence: CASSLGPLSDEKLFF.